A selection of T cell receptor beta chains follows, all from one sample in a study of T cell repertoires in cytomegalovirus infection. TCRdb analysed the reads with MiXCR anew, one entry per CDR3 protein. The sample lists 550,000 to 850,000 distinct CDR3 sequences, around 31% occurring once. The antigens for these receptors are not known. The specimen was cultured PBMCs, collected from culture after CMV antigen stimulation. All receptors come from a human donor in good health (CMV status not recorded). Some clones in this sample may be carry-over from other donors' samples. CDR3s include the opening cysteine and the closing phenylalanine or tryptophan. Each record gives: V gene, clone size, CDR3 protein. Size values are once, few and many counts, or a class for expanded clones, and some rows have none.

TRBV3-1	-	CASCSSPRSPETQYF
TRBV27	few	CASGSGGSYEQYF
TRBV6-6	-	CASSYRTTDTQYF
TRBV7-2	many	CASSPVQGYASGANVLTF
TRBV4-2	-	CASSPLLETGNTIYF
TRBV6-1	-	CASSVASGGWADTQYF
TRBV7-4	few	CASSWGAAEAFF
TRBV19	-	CASSMPGKLFSYTF
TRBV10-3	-	CAIGAGVTDTQYF
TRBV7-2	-	CASSLRGIGGSPLHF
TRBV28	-	CASKLLQGINGYTF
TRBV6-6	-	CASSSTEGLAGVLNNEQFF
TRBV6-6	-	CASSADIHQHF
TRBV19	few	CASEGGYNSPLHF
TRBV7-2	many	CASSVLNQPQHF
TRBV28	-	CASRRDGANTEAFF
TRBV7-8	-	CASSQDRDAEAFF
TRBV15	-	CATSPRRSRIYNEQFF
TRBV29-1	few	CSASGDVDTQYF
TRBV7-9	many	CASSEGGSSYEQYF
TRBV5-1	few	CASRLSLGPGEQYF
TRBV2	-	CASRGETYNEQFF
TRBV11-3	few	CASGSGDTDTQYF
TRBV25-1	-	CASSERRAYNEQFF
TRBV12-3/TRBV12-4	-	CASSLSRGMGYTF
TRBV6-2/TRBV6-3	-	CASRAGYNEQFF
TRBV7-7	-	CASSPGPRGNEKLFF
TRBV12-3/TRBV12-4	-	CASSLFSTGRGEQYF
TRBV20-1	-	CSARPPGTYNEKLFF
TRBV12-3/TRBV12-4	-	CASSPSGRGPDTQYF
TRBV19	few	CASSIDISGTLRPYEQYF
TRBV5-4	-	CASSKGSEVMTQYF
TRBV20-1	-	CSARASGGGDTQYF
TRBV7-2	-	CASSTADRDGYTF
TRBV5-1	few	CASTYPTTDTQYF
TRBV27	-	CASTPGGGSRYNEQFF
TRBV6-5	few	CASSPRTGRGANVLTF
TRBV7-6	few	CASSPRGWADTQYF
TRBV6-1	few	CASSEERTGGYQETQYF
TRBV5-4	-	CASSFVGTGNYGYTF
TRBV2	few	CASSEQVSNQPQHF
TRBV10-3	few	CAISESWDRNYNEQFF
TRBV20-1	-	CSARRPGSPYEQYF
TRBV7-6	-	CASSLATGYEQYF
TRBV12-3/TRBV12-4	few	CASSFRLAGISYEQYF
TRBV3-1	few	CASRGGTSGRSSYNEQFF
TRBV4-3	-	CASSQDQAAYEQYF
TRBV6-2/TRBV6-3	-	CASSYSGGSTEAFF
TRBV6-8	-	CASGKQGGGNTIYF
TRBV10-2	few	CASGQGVTEAFF
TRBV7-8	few	CASSERADEAFF
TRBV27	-	CASSSNPLDREGGTEAFF
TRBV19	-	CASSISPGSYNEQFF